This is a list of T cell receptor beta chains from one sample in a study of OX40 agonist ivuxolimab in advanced cancers. Profiling relied on immunoSEQ multiplex PCR, and the TCRdb table lists in-frame clones only, not all of them. This table holds tens of thousands of clones, roughly nine tenths found once. The sequences come from CD4+ or CD8+ T cells sorted from blood, collected in a trial of the OX40 agonist ivuxolimab. These TCRs come from an adult with an advanced solid tumor such as melanoma, head and neck, liver or kidney cancer. CDR3s include the opening cysteine and the closing phenylalanine or tryptophan. The D gene is left open where the match is weak. For some rows the clone size is stated as once, few or many, or as a class when expanded; others skip it.

V gene	J gene	clone size	D gene	CDR3 protein	CDR3 DNA
TRBV5-4	TRBJ2-7	NA	TRBD2	CASSSERGTNEQYF	TGTGCCAGCAGCTCCGAGCGCGGGACTAACGAGCAGTACTTC
TRBV27	TRBJ1-3	NA	NA	CASSSSRFDRRTSGNTIYF	TGTGCCAGCAGTTCCTCCCGATTCGACAGGAGGACTTCTGGAAACACCATATATTTT
TRBV28	TRBJ1-4	NA	NA	CAARDGATNEKLFF	TGTGCCGCCCGGGACGGAGCAACTAATGAAAAACTGTTTTTT
TRBV14	TRBJ2-1	NA	TRBD1	CASSRTRQGEQFF	TGTGCCAGCAGCCGGACAAGACAGGGCGAGCAGTTCTTC
TRBV19	TRBJ2-3	NA	NA	CASSITHDTQYF	TGTGCCAGTAGTATCACCCACGATACGCAGTATTTT
TRBV19	TRBJ1-4	many	TRBD1	CASSTGTGATNEKLFF	TGTGCCAGTAGTACAGGGACAGGGGCAACTAATGAAAAACTGTTTTTT
TRBV6-5	TRBJ1-1	NA	NA	CASSRHRDPGTEAFF	TGTGCCAGCAGTAGACACCGGGACCCGGGGACTGAAGCTTTCTTT
TRBV7-3	TRBJ2-7	NA	NA	CASSLLLLGEQYF	TGTGCCAGCAGCTTATTGCTCCTGGGCGAGCAGTACTTC
TRBV29-1	TRBJ2-2	NA	TRBD2	CSATLERGGALFF	TGCAGCGCAACCCTTGAACGGGGAGGGGCGCTGTTTTTT
TRBV10-1	TRBJ2-5	NA	TRBD2	CASSIGTSGNSETQYF	TGCGCCAGCAGTATCGGGACTAGCGGGAATTCTGAGACCCAGTACTTC
TRBV18	TRBJ2-3	NA	TRBD2	CASSPPSGGASDTQYF	TGTGCCAGCTCACCACCGAGCGGGGGGGCCTCAGATACGCAGTATTTT
TRBV7-1	TRBJ2-3	NA	NA	CASSLAPGANTDTQYF	TGTGCCAGCAGCTTAGCGCCAGGGGCCAACACAGATACGCAGTATTTT
TRBV21-1	TRBJ1-2	NA	NA	CASSNPPGNYGYTF	TGTGCCAGCAGCAATCCCCCAGGGAACTATGGCTACACCTTC
TRBV7-2	TRBJ2-7	NA	TRBD1	CASSRIKDRPYEQYF	TGTGCCAGCAGCCGTATAAAGGACAGGCCCTACGAGCAGTACTTC
TRBV7-2	TRBJ1-1	NA	NA	CASSLEFGTTRTEAFF	TGTGCCAGCAGCTTAGAATTCGGGACCACGCGCACTGAAGCTTTCTTT
TRBV5-6	TRBJ1-5	once	TRBD1	CASSLGTAASNQPQHF	TGTGCCAGCAGCTTAGGGACAGCCGCCAGCAATCAGCCCCAGCATTTT
TRBV9	TRBJ2-5	NA	NA	CASSRDPTGLKTQYF	TGTGCCAGCAGCAGAGACCCAACAGGGCTCAAGACCCAGTACTTC
TRBV7-2	TRBJ2-1	NA	NA	CASSKQGNLYNEQFF	TGTGCCAGCAGCAAACAGGGTAATTTGTACAATGAGCAGTTCTTC
TRBV9	TRBJ1-4	NA	NA	CASSRGATNEKLFF	TGTGCCAGCAGCAGGGGAGCAACTAATGAAAAACTGTTTTTT
TRBV5-1	TRBJ1-2	NA	NA	CASSLGTRAHGYTF	TGCGCCAGCAGCTTGGGAACACGAGCCCATGGCTACACCTTC
TRBV2	TRBJ1-2	NA	NA	CASSWGGGDSYGYTF	TGTGCCAGCAGCTGGGGTGGAGGGGATTCATATGGCTACACCTTC
TRBV5-4	TRBJ1-1	NA	TRBD1	CASSARTGGTEAFF	TGTGCCAGCAGCGCAAGGACAGGGGGCACTGAAGCTTTCTTT
TRBV6-1	TRBJ1-2	NA	NA	CASNPQDRGYYGYTF	TGTGCCAGCAACCCACAAGACCGGGGGTACTATGGCTACACCTTC